This TCR beta chain was observed in a study of T cell repertoires in cytomegalovirus infection. This clonotype was counted a few times. The germline gives CDR1 SQVTM, CDR2 ANQGSEA. Unmatched junction bases numbered 14, after V lost 5 bases and J lost 8 bases. The CDR3 runs 15 residues. TCRdb fed the reads into MiXCR, producing one record per CDR3 protein. The sample records roughly 600,000 distinct CDR3 sequences, roughly 24% being singletons. V is TRBV29-1 and J is TRBJ2-1; 8 bases agree with TRBD1. Sequencing used CD8+ T cells from PBMCs. This receptor was identified in a human donor in good health (CMV status not recorded). Some clones in this sample may be carry-over from other donors' samples. The CDR3 DNA follows: TGCAGCGTTCCGAAGGCAGGGGGCAGGATCGATGAGCAGTTCTTC. Protein: CSVPKAGGRIDEQFF.